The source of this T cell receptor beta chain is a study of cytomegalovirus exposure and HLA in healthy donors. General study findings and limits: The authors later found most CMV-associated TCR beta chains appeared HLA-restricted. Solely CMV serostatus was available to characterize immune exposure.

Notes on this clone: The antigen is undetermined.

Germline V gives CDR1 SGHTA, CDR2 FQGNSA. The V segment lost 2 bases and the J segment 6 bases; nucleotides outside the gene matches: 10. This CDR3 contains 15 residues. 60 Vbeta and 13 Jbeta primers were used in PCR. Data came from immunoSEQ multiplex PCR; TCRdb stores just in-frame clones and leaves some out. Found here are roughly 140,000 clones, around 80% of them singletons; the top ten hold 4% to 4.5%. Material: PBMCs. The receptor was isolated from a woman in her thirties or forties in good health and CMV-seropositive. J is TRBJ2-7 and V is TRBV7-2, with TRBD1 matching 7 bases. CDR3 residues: CASSLMRAGGFEQYF. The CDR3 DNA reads TGTGCCAGCAGCTTAATGAGGGCAGGGGGTTTCGAGCAGTACTTC.